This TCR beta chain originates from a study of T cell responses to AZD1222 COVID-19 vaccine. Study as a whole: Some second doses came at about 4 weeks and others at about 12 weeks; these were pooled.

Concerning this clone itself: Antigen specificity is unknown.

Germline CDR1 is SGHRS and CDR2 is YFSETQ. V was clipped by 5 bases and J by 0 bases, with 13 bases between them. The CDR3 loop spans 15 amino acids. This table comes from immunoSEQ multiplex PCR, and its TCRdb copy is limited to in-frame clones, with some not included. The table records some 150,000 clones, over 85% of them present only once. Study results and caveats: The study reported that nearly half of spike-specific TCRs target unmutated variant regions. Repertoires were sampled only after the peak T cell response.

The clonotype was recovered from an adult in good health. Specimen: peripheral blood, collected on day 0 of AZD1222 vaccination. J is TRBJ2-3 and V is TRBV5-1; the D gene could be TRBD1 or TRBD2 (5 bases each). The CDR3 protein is CASRPGTISTDTQYF. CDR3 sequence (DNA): TGCGCCAGCAGACCCGGGACCATTAGCACAGATACGCAGTATTTT.